One sample yielded the 24 T cell receptor beta chains listed below, sequenced in a study of T-cell reconstitution after alpha-beta-depleted transplantation in children. Unique molecular identifiers were incorporated during preparation of the TCRbeta library. TCRdb reprocessed the PCR reads with MiXCR, giving one entry per CDR3 protein. The sample consists of around 800,000 distinct CDR3 sequences, about 15% of them appearing once. The specimen was PBMCs, mostly from graft donor cells, collected 360 days after TCRalphabeta/CD19-depleted stem cell transplant. The source is a male patient aged 10 to 17 who had a stem cell transplant for acute lymphoblastic leukemia, so the T cells may come from the graft donor.

The chain joins TRBV5-1 to TRBJ2-2, with no clear D. There are 14 residues in the CDR3. Deletions cut 0 bases from V and 7 bases from J, with 10 bases between. Germline CDR1 SGHRS, CDR2 YFSETQ. The CDR3 nucleotides read TGCGCCAGCAGCTTGGTCCCTAGAGACGGGGAGCTGTTTTTT. It codes for CASSLVPRDGELFF.

This clonotype has a handful of counts. This chain uses TRBV25-1 with TRBJ1-2; 8 nucleotides align to TRBD1. The CDR3 loop spans 14 amino acids. The V and J ends lost 6 bases and 3 bases, in that order; junction bases with no gene match: 6. Germline V gene data show CDR1 as MGHDK and CDR2 as SYGVNS. The CDR3 is CASRDYRGDYGYTF. Here the CDR3 DNA reads TGTGCCAGCAGAGACTACAGGGGGGACTATGGCTACACCTTC.

V is TRBV4-1 and J is TRBJ2-7; 11 nucleotides match TRBD1. V was clipped by 4 bases and J by 6 bases; unmatched bases: 14. Germline V gives CDR1 MGHRA, CDR2 YSYEKL. This CDR3 spans 17 amino acids. As DNA, the CDR3 is TGCGCCAGCAGCCCGCCACCCGCCGGGACAGGGGGTGGCGAGCAGTACTTC. Its translation is CASSPPPAGTGGGEQYF.

The genes are TRBV13 and TRBJ2-2, with 10 bases aligning to TRBD2. CDR3 length equals 14 residues. Trimming cost V 8 bases and J 5 bases; bases outside gene matches: 5. The germline gives CDR1 PRHDT, CDR2 FYEKMQ (reference sequence). CDR3 nucleotide sequence: TGTGCCAGCGACCCTAGCGGGAGTACCGGGGAGCTGTTTTTT. Protein: CASDPSGSTGELFF.

This clonotype was detected a few times. The chain carries TRBV3-1 and TRBJ2-1; 11 nucleotides match TRBD2. After removal of 3 bases from V and 9 bases from J, the junction contained 7 bases not matched to a gene. The CDR3 contains 15 residues. The germline CDR1 and CDR2 sequences are LGHDT and YNNKEL (reference sequence). The CDR3 loop is CASSHRLAGFFEQFF. The CDR3, as DNA: TGTGCCAGCAGCCACCGACTAGCGGGATTTTTTGAGCAGTTCTTC.

This clonotype occurred a few times. The chain is built from TRBV18 and TRBJ2-7, with 9 bases aligning to TRBD1. V dropped 3 bases and J dropped 6; count of bases not matched to a gene: 6. Germline CDR1 KGHSH, CDR2 LQKENI. The CDR3 runs to 14 residues. This CDR3 is CASSPLDRGGEQYF. CDR3 DNA: TGTGCCAGCTCACCTTTGGACAGGGGAGGCGAGCAGTACTTC.

This clonotype was observed a few times. CDR3 bases: TGCAGTGCCCCTACGCCACTGGGCCGGGACTACTCCTACAATGAGCAGTTCTTC. Translation: CSAPTPLGRDYSYNEQFF. The V gene is TRBV20-1, the J gene TRBJ2-1; 7 bases map to TRBD2. The V and J ends lost 6 bases and 0 bases, in that order; junction bases with no gene match: 17. CDR3 length: 18 residues. Germline CDR1 reads DFQATT; CDR2 reads SNEGSKA (reference sequence).

The rearrangement uses TRBV5-1 and TRBJ1-4, with D perhaps matching TRBD1 (6 bases). The CDR3 consists of 14 residues. Germline V gives CDR1 SGHRS, CDR2 YFSETQ. Trimming left V 1 base short and J 7 bases short, with 11 bases between. Here the CDR3 reads CASSLNGGVEKLFF. In nucleotides, the CDR3 is TGCGCCAGCAGCTTGAATGGGGGCGTTGAAAAACTGTTTTTT.

This clonotype was counted at least ten times. This sequence joins TRBV12-3 or TRBV12-4 and TRBJ2-1; 7 bases line up with TRBD2. The CDR3 extends over 12 amino acids. With 8 bases clipped from V and 8 bases from J, the junction kept 6 bases outside the gene matches. CDR3 DNA: TGTGCCAGCGGGGGAGGGCTAGATGAGCAGTTCTTC. It yields the protein CASGGGLDEQFF.

This clonotype turned up a few times. The chain employs TRBV9 and TRBJ2-4; D remains ambiguous. This CDR3 region has 18 residues. Germline V gene lookup returns CDR1 SGDLS and CDR2 YYNGEE. Trimming removed 0 bases from V and 0 bases from J, with 16 bases in between. The CDR3 sequence: CASSVDPPLLGAKNIQYF. The DNA for the CDR3 is TGTGCCAGCAGCGTAGACCCCCCCCTACTGGGAGCCAAAAACATTCAGTACTTC.

This clonotype was counted a few times. The V gene is TRBV5-6, the J gene TRBJ2-4, with no clear D. Germline CDR1 is SGHDT and CDR2 is YYEEEE. The length of the CDR3 is 15 residues. V was pared by 0 bases and J by 3 bases, with 10 bases between. The CDR3 coding sequence is TGTGCCAGCAGCTTGGAGGTTGGTCTCAAAAACATTCAGTACTTC. This encodes CASSLEVGLKNIQYF.

The chain combines TRBV4-1 with TRBJ2-1, with D maybe TRBD2 (7 bases). CDR1 MGHRA and CDR2 YSYEKL come from the germline V gene. The ends were cut back, 1 base at V and 8 bases at J, with 12 bases in the middle. The CDR3 is 14 residues long. The CDR3 is CASSQVFGGHEQFF. The CDR3 nucleotides are TGCGCCAGCAGCCAAGTCTTCGGGGGGCATGAGCAGTTCTTC.

This clonotype was detected only a few times. V and J are TRBV25-1 and TRBJ2-1; D may correspond to TRBD1 or TRBD2 (5 bases each). This CDR3 comprises 11 residues. Germline CDR1 MGHDK, CDR2 SYGVNS. The V and J ends lost 1 base and 12 bases respectively, with 7 bases between them. In DNA form, the CDR3 reads TGTGCCAGCAGTGAATCGGGGCCGCAGTTCTTC. Amino acids: CASSESGPQFF.

The sample holds a few counts of this clonotype. The V and J genes are TRBV7-9 and TRBJ2-7; possibly TRBD1 for D (5 bases). The germline V gene has CDR1 SEHNR and CDR2 FQNEAQ (reference sequence). The CDR3 covers 12 residues. Trimming left V 5 bases short and J 6 bases short, with 11 bases between. CDR3 protein: CASSTGSREQYF. CDR3 DNA sequence: TGTGCCAGCAGCACAGGTTCCCGCGAGCAGTACTTC.

This clonotype came up many times. J is TRBJ2-2 and V is TRBV5-1; 12 nucleotides agree with TRBD2. The CDR3 extends over 17 amino acids. CDR1 and CDR2 from the germline V gene are SGHRS and YFSETQ. The V segment lost 4 bases and the J segment 0 bases; nucleotides outside the gene matches: 4. The CDR3 region is CASSPGLAGTNTGELFF. Here the CDR3 DNA reads TGCGCCAGCAGCCCAGGACTAGCGGGGACGAACACCGGGGAGCTGTTTTTT.

V is TRBV2 and J is TRBJ1-4, with D hard to call. Germline V gene sequence: CDR1 SNHLY, CDR2 FYNNEI. The CDR3 has 13 residues. The V end was cut by 6 bases, the J end by 7 bases, with 12 bases between. The CDR3 DNA follows: TGTGCCAGCAGGGGCCAGGCCGGTGAAAAACTGTTTTTT. It specifies CASRGQAGEKLFF.

In this sample, this clonotype turned up a few times. The rearrangement links TRBV5-1 to TRBJ2-5; 10 positions agree with TRBD2. Germline V gene sequence: CDR1 SGHRS, CDR2 YFSETQ. After removal of 0 bases from V and 7 bases from J, the junction contained 18 bases not matched to a gene. CDR3 length equals 19 residues. This chain's CDR3 is CASSLGYRKALAGEGTQYF. For the CDR3, the DNA is TGCGCCAGCAGCTTGGGATACCGAAAGGCCCTAGCGGGAGAGGGGACCCAGTACTTC. The full variable domain, completed using reference TRBV5-1 and TRBJ2-5, is KAGVTQTPRYLIKTRGQQVTLSCSPISGHRSVSWYQQTPGQGLQFLFEYFSETQRNKGNFPGRFSGRQFSNSRSEMNVSTLELGDSALYLCASSLGYRKALAGEGTQYFGPGTRLLVL.

The rearrangement joins TRBV12-3 or TRBV12-4 to TRBJ1-1; D perhaps matches TRBD1 (5 bases). V lost 4 bases to trimming and J lost 2 bases, with 14 bases between them. This CDR3 has 15 amino acids. The chain's CDR3 is CASSSQGGTNTEAFF. As DNA, the CDR3 is TGTGCCAGCAGTTCCCAGGGAGGAACAAACACTGAAGCTTTCTTT.

This clonotype occurred many times. This chain uses TRBV5-1 with TRBJ2-5; D unresolved. Germline CDR1 SGHRS, CDR2 YFSETQ. The CDR3 consists of 12 residues. The ends were cut back, 4 bases at V and 5 bases at J, with 9 bases in the middle. DNA for the CDR3: TGCGCCAGCAGCCGATATGGGGAGACCCAGTACTTC. As protein: CASSRYGETQYF.

V gene TRBV7-3 combines with J gene TRBJ2-3; D is possibly TRBD1 (6 bases). V lost 5 bases and J 9 bases, leaving 9 bases between the germline ends. This CDR3 region has 11 residues. Per germline, CDR1 SGHTA and CDR2 FQGTGA. The DNA of the CDR3 is TGTGCCAGCAGCGCCGGGACAACGCAGTATTTT. Translated, it gives CASSAGTTQYF.

The rearrangement joins TRBV2 to TRBJ2-7, with D possibly matching TRBD2 (6 bases). Trimming cost V 7 bases and J 2 bases, with 18 bases left between them. Germline V CDR1 and CDR2: SNHLY, FYNNEI. This CDR3 comprises 15 residues. The CDR3 DNA is TGTGCCAGCATCGGAGGGCTTCTGCGTCCCTACGAGCAGTACTTC. This sequence encodes CASIGGLLRPYEQYF.

CDR3 residues: CASSPTVGSAVGELFF. The CDR3 region has the DNA TGTGCCAGCTCACCAACGGTCGGGAGCGCCGTCGGGGAGCTGTTTTTT. This chain uses TRBV18 with TRBJ2-2, with D maybe TRBD2 (6 bases). The germline CDR1 and CDR2 sequences are KGHSH and LQKENI. The CDR3 length is 16 residues. The V gene lost 2 bases and the J gene lost 7 bases, with 17 bases spanning the gap.

This clonotype was counted between two and nine times. The rearrangement joins TRBV2 to TRBJ1-1, with TRBD1 matching 9 bases. The CDR3 covers 15 residues. CDR1 is SNHLY and CDR2 is FYNNEI in the germline V gene. Unmatched junction bases numbered 6, after V lost 6 bases and J lost 1 base. CDR3 amino acids: CASRGQGLGNTEAFF. For the CDR3, the DNA is TGTGCCAGCAGGGGACAGGGCCTGGGGAACACTGAAGCTTTCTTT.

The rearrangement joins TRBV7-9 to TRBJ2-3; D is undetermined. CDR1 and CDR2 from the germline V gene are SEHNR and FQNEAQ (reference sequence). The CDR3 has 15 residues. The V end was cut by 1 base, the J end by 0 bases, with 8 bases between. The CDR3 here is CASSLVVGSTDTQYF. The CDR3 region has the DNA TGTGCCAGCAGCTTAGTTGTGGGGAGCACAGATACGCAGTATTTT.